The T cell receptor beta chain under discussion was sequenced for a study of graft-versus-host responses after intestinal transplantation. Per germline, CDR1 SGHDT and CDR2 YYEEEE. This CDR3 has 16 amino acids. V dropped 0 bases and J dropped 1; count of bases not matched to a gene: 4. The table came from immunoSEQ multiplex PCR; TCRdb's copy has only in-frame clones and leaves some out. The sample holds tens of thousands of clones, 85% to 90% seen once. In its sample, this clone was seen once. Its antigen is not identified. Study-level findings and limits: Within allografts, high graft-versus-host to host-versus-graft clonal ratios were seen among patients with graft-donor T cell macrochimerism.

The material sequenced was unstimulated CD4+ T cells sorted from spleen or lymph node cells, taken before intestinal transplant. The chain carries TRBV5-6 and TRBJ2-1, with 7 bases fitting TRBD2. The sequence was collected from a human donor who received an intestinal transplant. CDR3 residues: CASSLARSGSYNEQFF. Here the CDR3 DNA reads TGTGCCAGCAGCTTGGCCCGTAGCGGGTCCTACAATGAGCAGTTCTTC.